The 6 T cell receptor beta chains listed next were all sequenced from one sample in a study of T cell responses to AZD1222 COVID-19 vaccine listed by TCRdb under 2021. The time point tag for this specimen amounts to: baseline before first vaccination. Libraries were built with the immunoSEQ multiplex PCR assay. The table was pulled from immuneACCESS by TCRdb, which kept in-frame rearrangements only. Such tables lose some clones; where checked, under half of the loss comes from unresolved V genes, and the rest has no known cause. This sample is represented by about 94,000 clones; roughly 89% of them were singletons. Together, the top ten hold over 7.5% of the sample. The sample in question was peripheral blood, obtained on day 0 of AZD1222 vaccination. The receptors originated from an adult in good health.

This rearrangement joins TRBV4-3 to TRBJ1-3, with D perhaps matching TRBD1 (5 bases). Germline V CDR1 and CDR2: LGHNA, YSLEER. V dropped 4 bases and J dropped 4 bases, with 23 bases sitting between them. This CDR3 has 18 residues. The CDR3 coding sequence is TGCGCCAGCAGCCCCGAGGGCCCACGTGGGGCTGGAGGAAACACCATATATTTT. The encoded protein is CASSPEGPRGAGGNTIYF.

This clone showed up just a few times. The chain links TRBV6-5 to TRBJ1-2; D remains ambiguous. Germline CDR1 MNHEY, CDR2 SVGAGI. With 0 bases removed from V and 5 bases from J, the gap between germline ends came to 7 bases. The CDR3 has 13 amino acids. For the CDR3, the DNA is TGTGCCAGCAGTTACTCGATGGCGTATGGCTACACCTTC. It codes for CASSYSMAYGYTF.

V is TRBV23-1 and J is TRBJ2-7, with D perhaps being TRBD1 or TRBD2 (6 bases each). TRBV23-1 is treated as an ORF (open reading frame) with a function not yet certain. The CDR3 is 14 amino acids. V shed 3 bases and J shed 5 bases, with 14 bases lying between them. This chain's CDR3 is CASSHRGAAHEQYF. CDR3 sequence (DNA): TGCGCCAGCAGTCATAGGGGGGCGGCCCACGAGCAGTACTTC.

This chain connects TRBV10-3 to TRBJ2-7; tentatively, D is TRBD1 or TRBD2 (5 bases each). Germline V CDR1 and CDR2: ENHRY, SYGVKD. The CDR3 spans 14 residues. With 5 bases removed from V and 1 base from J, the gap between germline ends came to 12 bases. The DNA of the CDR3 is TGTGCCATCAGTCAGGGACCCGGATCCTACGAGCAGTACTTC. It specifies CAISQGPGSYEQYF.

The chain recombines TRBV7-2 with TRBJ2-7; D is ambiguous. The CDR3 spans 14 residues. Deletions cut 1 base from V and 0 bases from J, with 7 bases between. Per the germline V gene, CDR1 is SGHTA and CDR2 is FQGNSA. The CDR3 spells CASSLEVFSYEQYF. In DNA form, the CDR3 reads TGTGCCAGCAGCTTAGAGGTCTTCTCCTACGAGCAGTACTTC. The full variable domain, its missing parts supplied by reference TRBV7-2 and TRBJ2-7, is GAGVSQSPSNKVTEKGKDVELRCDPISGHTALYWYRQSLGQGLEFLIYFQGNSAPDKSGLPSDRFSAERTGGSVSTLTIQRTQQEDSAVYLCASSLEVFSYEQYFGPGTRLTVT.

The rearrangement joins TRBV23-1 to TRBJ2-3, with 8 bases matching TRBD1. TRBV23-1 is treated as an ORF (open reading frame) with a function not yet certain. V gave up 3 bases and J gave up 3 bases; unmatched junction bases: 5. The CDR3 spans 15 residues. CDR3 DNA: TGCGCCAGCAGTCAGAAGGACAGGGAGACAGATACGCAGTATTTT. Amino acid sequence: CASSQKDRETDTQYF.